Detailed here is one T cell receptor (beta chain). Its antigen is not identified. One end of the junction varies from germline; a read error may be responsible. The length of the CDR3 is 18 residues. The germline gives CDR1 SNHLY, CDR2 FYNNEI. CD25-based Treg depletion was applied to purified naive CD4+ T cells. Study conclusions and caveats: Tumor Treg TCRs overlapped most with tumor naive CD4+ cells. The larger cohort examined one V-J beta rearrangement, not whole repertoires.

After constant-region reverse-primer amplification, full-length variable regions underwent semi-nested PCR with Nested Universal Primer A. A single record per CDR3 protein comes from TCRdb applying MiXCR to the 5' RACE reads. The repertoire consists of tens of thousands of distinct CDR3 sequences, with approximately 25% occurring once and the leading ten covering roughly 3%. The chain joins TRBV2 to TRBJ2-6, with TRBD1 as a possible D gene (5 bases). The sequenced sample consisted of tumor-infiltrating naive CD4+ T cells sorted from the breast tumor. The subset here: naive CD4+ T cells, CD4+CD45RA+CD25-. The clonotype was recovered from a female donor with breast cancer. CDR3: CASKLSWARRSGANVPTF. The CDR3 nucleotides read TGTGCCAGCAAATTATCTTGGGCCAGGAGATCTGGGGCCAACGTCCCGACTTTC.